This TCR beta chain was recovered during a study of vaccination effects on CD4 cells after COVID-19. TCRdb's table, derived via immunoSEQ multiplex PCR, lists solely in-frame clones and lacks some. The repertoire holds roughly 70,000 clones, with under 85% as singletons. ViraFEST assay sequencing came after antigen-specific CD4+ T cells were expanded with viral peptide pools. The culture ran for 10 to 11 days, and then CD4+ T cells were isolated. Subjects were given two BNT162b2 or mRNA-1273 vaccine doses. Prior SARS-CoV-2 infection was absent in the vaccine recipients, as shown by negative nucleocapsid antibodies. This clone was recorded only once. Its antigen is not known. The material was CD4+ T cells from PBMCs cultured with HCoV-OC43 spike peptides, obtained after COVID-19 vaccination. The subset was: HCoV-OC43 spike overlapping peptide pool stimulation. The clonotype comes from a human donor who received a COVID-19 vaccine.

The CDR3 sequence is CASSLGGGDTEAFF. CDR3 nucleotides: TGCGCCAGCAGCTTGGGTGGGGGGGACACTGAAGCTTTCTTT. This rearrangement joins TRBV5-1 to TRBJ1-1, with a tentative D call TRBD1 (5 bases). From germline, CDR1 is SGHRS and CDR2 YFSETQ. The CDR3 is 14 amino acids. The V and J ends lost 0 bases and 3 bases respectively, with 9 bases between them.